The TCR beta chain described here comes from a study of long-term antiretroviral therapy in people with HIV. Sequencing used immunoSEQ v3.0 at survey level. Libraries were prepared by immunoSEQ multiplex PCR; TCRdb keeps only in-frame clonotypes and omits some of them. In the table there are 27,000 or so clones, over 80% of which are singletons. The CDR3 spans 19 residues. V lost 1 base, J lost 5 bases, and 26 bases lay in between. Germline lookup yields CDR1 SEHNR and CDR2 FQNEAQ (reference sequence). Each specimen consisted of 1-10 million cryopreserved PBMC prior to extraction of DNA. The source of this sequence is a man between 18 and 35 years old with HIV. The rearrangement joins TRBV7-9 to TRBJ2-5; D possibly corresponds to TRBD2 (9 bases). The sequencing here drew on unsorted PBMCs, taken 0.8 years before starting antiretroviral therapy. CDR3 sequence reads: CASSLGTGFHAGGPETQYF. CDR3 nucleotide sequence: TGTGCCAGCAGCTTAGGGACAGGGTTTCACGCGGGAGGGCCGGAGACCCAGTACTTC.